This TCR beta chain emerged from a study of blood T cell repertoires in COVID-19. Study-wide background: The origin of the acute and convalescent COVID-19 samples was the United States, Italy and Spain.

Profiled with immunoSEQ multiplex PCR; TCRdb holds only in-frame clones, not every one. The table records some 110,000 clones, about 80% of them present only once. The CDR3 runs 14 residues. Germline V lookup: CDR1 GTSNPN, CDR2 SVGIG (reference sequence). V was clipped by 5 bases and J by 2 bases, with 13 bases between them. The TCR originated in a woman of 80 years or more with active or convalescent COVID-19. The V gene is TRBV30, the J gene TRBJ2-1, with unresolved D. The sequenced sample consisted of peripheral blood. The DNA of the CDR3 is TGTGCCTGGTCACGGAGTAGCACCTACAATGAGCAGTTCTTC. Residues: CAWSRSSTYNEQFF.